Listed below are T cell receptor beta chains from one sample, sequenced in a study of OX40 agonist ivuxolimab in advanced cancers. Method: immunoSEQ multiplex PCR; TCRdb's copy keeps in-frame clones and lacks some. The table records over 70,000 clones, just over 90% of them present only once. Sample: CD4+ or CD8+ T cells sorted from blood, taken in a trial of the OX40 agonist ivuxolimab. The receptors were gathered from an adult with an advanced solid tumor such as melanoma, head and neck, liver or kidney cancer. Each CDR3 is given with its conserved first and last residue. A D gene is named only where the DNA matches it firmly. Expanded clones are given a class, and other clones once, few, many or no size at all.

cdr3_nt,cdr3_aa,clone_size,cdr3_length,d_call,j_call,v_call
TGTGCCAGCAGTGATGAGGGGACAGGGAAAAACATTCAGTACTTC,CASSDEGTGKNIQYF,once,15,TRBD1,TRBJ2-4,TRBV2
TGTGCCAGCAGCCAAGATCGGGGTGAAAAACTGTTTTTT,CASSQDRGEKLFF,NA,13,NA,TRBJ1-4,TRBV4-2
TGTGCCAGCAGTTTTGGTACTAGCGGACTCTACAATGAGCAGTTCTTC,CASSFGTSGLYNEQFF,NA,16,TRBD2,TRBJ2-1,TRBV27
TGTGCCAGCAGCTTTTATCCTGGGGCCAACGTCCTGACTTTC,CASSFYPGANVLTF,NA,14,NA,TRBJ2-6,TRBV7-7
TGTGCCAGCAGCCAGCATATGGAGGAGTTTGCGAATACGCAGTATTTT,CASSQHMEEFANTQYF,NA,16,NA,TRBJ2-3,TRBV7-9
TGTGCCAGCAGCTCTAGCGGGAGTAGGAATGAGCAGTTCTTC,CASSSSGSRNEQFF,NA,14,TRBD2,TRBJ2-1,TRBV4-2
TGTGCCAGCAGCGTAAGGGACGGAGATTCACCCCTCCACTTT,CASSVRDGDSPLHF,NA,14,NA,TRBJ1-6,TRBV9
TGCGCCAGCAGCCAAATCGGGACGGAGAACTATGGCTACACCTTC,CASSQIGTENYGYTF,few,15,NA,TRBJ1-2,TRBV4-1
TGTGCCAGTAGTATCGCAGGCTTAGGGGAAAATGAGCAGTTCTTC,CASSIAGLGENEQFF,NA,15,NA,TRBJ2-1,TRBV19
TGCAGCGTTGAAGGGGCTAGCCAGGCCTACGAGCAGTACTTC,CSVEGASQAYEQYF,NA,14,NA,TRBJ2-7,TRBV29-1
TGCAGCGTTGAACCGGCTAGGGGCTCCTACGAGCAGTACTTC,CSVEPARGSYEQYF,NA,14,NA,TRBJ2-7,TRBV29-1
TGTGCCAGTAGGGGAGATGGACCACGAGGGTTCTATGGCTACACCTTC,CASRGDGPRGFYGYTF,NA,16,NA,TRBJ1-2,TRBV19
TGTGCCAGCAGCCCCAGTTGGGGCAATCAGCCCCAGCATTTT,CASSPSWGNQPQHF,NA,14,NA,TRBJ1-5,TRBV28
TGTGCCAGCAGCCTGCTAACGGGGAGGTACACTGAAGCTTTCTTT,CASSLLTGRYTEAFF,NA,15,NA,TRBJ1-1,TRBV7-8
TGTGCCAGCAGCCCCCATCAGGTTTTAGCCAAAAACATTCAGTACTTC,CASSPHQVLAKNIQYF,NA,16,NA,TRBJ2-4,TRBV9
TGTGCCAGCAGCGGGGGGGGCCAGCCCTACGAGCAGTACTTC,CASSGGGQPYEQYF,NA,14,NA,TRBJ2-7,TRBV7-2
TGTGCCAGCACCCTCAATGCGGCGGGACATAACACCGGGGAGCTGTTTTTT,CASTLNAAGHNTGELFF,NA,17,NA,TRBJ2-2,TRBV28
TGTGCCAGCAGCGCCGGGACAGCGGGAAACACCATATATTTT,CASSAGTAGNTIYF,NA,14,TRBD1,TRBJ1-3,TRBV9
TGTGCCAGCAGTTCGGACAGGGAAGGATACTATGGCTACACCTTC,CASSSDREGYYGYTF,NA,15,TRBD1,TRBJ1-2,TRBV27
TGTGCCAGCAGCTTTGGGGGAACCGGGGAGCTGTTTTTT,CASSFGGTGELFF,NA,13,NA,TRBJ2-2,TRBV5-4
TGTGCCAGCAGCCCCCCGCGGGGGGGTCGGACTGAAGCTTTCTTT,CASSPPRGGRTEAFF,NA,15,NA,TRBJ1-1,TRBV5-5
TGTGCCAGCAGTTTAGGAGGGATTGGGGCCAACGTCCTGACTTTC,CASSLGGIGANVLTF,NA,15,NA,TRBJ2-6,TRBV28
TGTGCCAGCAGTTTTCACCAGAGATACTACGAGCAGTACTTC,CASSFHQRYYEQYF,NA,14,NA,TRBJ2-7,TRBV28
TGTGCCAGCAGCTGGGGCGACAGACACAATCAGCCCCAGCATTTT,CASSWGDRHNQPQHF,NA,15,NA,TRBJ1-5,TRBV5-6
TGTGCCAGCAGCTTAGTGGGACTAGCGGGAGCAGAGAATGAGCAGTTCTTC,CASSLVGLAGAENEQFF,NA,17,TRBD2,TRBJ2-1,TRBV11-1
TGTGCCAGTAGTGCGGCGACACCCTCCTACGAGCAGTACTTC,CASSAATPSYEQYF,NA,14,NA,TRBJ2-7,TRBV19
TGCGCCAGCAGCCAAGTAATGGGACAGCCCCAAGAGACCCAGTACTTC,CASSQVMGQPQETQYF,NA,16,TRBD1,TRBJ2-5,TRBV4-1
TGTGCCACCAGCCAAAGGGGGGGGGCGAGGGATCAGCCCCAGCATTTT,CATSQRGGARDQPQHF,NA,16,NA,TRBJ1-5,TRBV15
TGTGCCAGCTCACCGGGGAACACTGAAGCTTTCTTT,CASSPGNTEAFF,few,12,NA,TRBJ1-1,TRBV18
TGCGCCAGCAGCCAGGTGGTAACGGAGACCCAGTACTTC,CASSQVVTETQYF,NA,13,NA,TRBJ2-5,TRBV4-1
TGTGCCAGCAGCGTTACGGGACTAGCAAACACCGGGGAGCTGTTTTTT,CASSVTGLANTGELFF,NA,16,TRBD2,TRBJ2-2,TRBV9
TGTGCCAGCAGCTTAGAGCCAGGGATGGGCACTGAAGCTTTCTTT,CASSLEPGMGTEAFF,NA,15,NA,TRBJ1-1,TRBV7-9
TGTGCCAGCAGCTCCCGGCCCGGTTCTGGAAACACCATATATTTT,CASSSRPGSGNTIYF,NA,15,NA,TRBJ1-3,TRBV7-8
TGTGCCAGCAGTTACCAGGGCTTATTGGACACTGAAGCTTTCTTT,CASSYQGLLDTEAFF,NA,15,NA,TRBJ1-1,TRBV27
TGTGCCAGCAGCTTACGAGGGGCAAACTACGAGCAGTACTTC,CASSLRGANYEQYF,once,14,NA,TRBJ2-7,TRBV7-6
TGTGCCAGCAGTTTATGGGGCGGGAGCCCCAAGGATACGCAGTATTTT,CASSLWGGSPKDTQYF,NA,16,TRBD2,TRBJ2-3,TRBV27
TGTGCCAGCAGCTCAGGACGCACAGATACGCAGTATTTT,CASSSGRTDTQYF,NA,13,NA,TRBJ2-3,TRBV7-9